Sequencing of this T cell receptor (beta chain) was carried out in a study of blood T cell repertoires in COVID-19. Study information: Italy, Spain and the United States were the sources of the convalescent and acute COVID-19 samples.

In the authors' methods: Amplification from reference gene primers served as the basis for estimated nucleated cell counts. TCRdb keeps only in-frame clones here, not all; method: immunoSEQ multiplex PCR. The DNA was the basis for D and trimming; V, J and clone size are from that table. In the table there are some 110,000 clones, approximately 83% of which are singletons. The CDR3 is made up of 14 amino acids. From germline, CDR1 is SNHLY and CDR2 FYNNEI. Trimming took 6 bases from V and 0 from J, leaving 9 bases between them. The rearrangement links TRBV2 to TRBJ2-4; D gene uncertain. The material sequenced was peripheral blood. The clonotype originates from a woman in her seventies with acute or convalescent COVID-19. Here the CDR3 DNA reads TGTGCCAGCAGCGAAAGCCTAGCCAAAAACATTCAGTACTTC. It codes for CASSESLAKNIQYF.